One sample yielded the 29 T cell receptor beta chains listed below, sequenced in a study of blood T cell repertoires in COVID-19 (dated by TCRdb to between 2020 and 2021). The receptor library was made with the immunoSEQ multiplex PCR assay. In TCRdb, the immuneACCESS table is reduced to in-frame sequences with V and J assigned. These tables do not hold every clone; where another copy was compared, an unresolved V gene accounts for under half, and the others remain unexplained. In this sample the table shows 180,000 or so clones, over 70% of which occur a single time. The ten largest clones add up to about 3.6% of the sample. Sample: PBMCs or T cells enriched from blood (not recorded which). These receptors came from a woman between 45 and 60 years old in a cohort exposed to, infected with or recovered from COVID-19 (not recorded which).

The V call is TRBV12-3 or TRBV12-4, the J call TRBJ2-7, with 7 nucleotides matching TRBD2. V lost 8 bases and J lost 6; bases outside the gene matches: 4. The CDR3 totals 11 residues. The CDR3 loop reads CASGSGVEQYF. The CDR3 nucleotides read TGTGCCAGCGGGAGCGGGGTCGAGCAGTACTTC.

The chain combines TRBV7-2 with TRBJ1-6, with TRBD1 matching 12 bases. Germline V gives CDR1 SGHTA, CDR2 FQGNSA. V trimming: 4 bases; J trimming: 9 bases; junction bases outside the gene matches: 4. The CDR3 is 15 amino acids. Here the CDR3 DNA reads TGTGCCAGCAGCTGGGACAGGGGGCTTGGTTCACCCCTCCACTTT. Protein: CASSWDRGLGSPLHF.

This chain joins TRBV28 and TRBJ1-5; a possible D gene is TRBD1 (6 bases). Germline V CDR1 and CDR2: MDHEN, SYDVKM. The CDR3 is made up of 14 amino acids. Between the trimmed V and J ends, which lost 8 bases and 3 bases, there was a span of 14 bases. CDR3 nucleotide sequence: TGTGCCAGCCTGGGGGCCGGGACCAATCAGCCCCAGCATTTT. The encoded protein is CASLGAGTNQPQHF.

This clone is a singleton in its sample. The chain has TRBV25-1 and TRBJ2-7, with 13 bases aligning to TRBD2. The CDR3 runs to 18 residues. V gave up 3 bases and J gave up 3 bases; unmatched junction bases: 11. Per the germline V gene, CDR1 is MGHDK and CDR2 is SYGVNS. CDR3 coding DNA: TGTGCCAGCAGTGACTCCGGACTAGCGGGGGCCATAAACTACGAGCAGTACTTC. The encoded protein is CASSDSGLAGAINYEQYF.

The genes are TRBV19 and TRBJ1-5, with 7 nucleotides matching TRBD1. The CDR3 is 13 residues long. Germline V lookup: CDR1 LNHDA, CDR2 SQIVND (reference sequence). Trimming took 7 bases from V and 2 from J; bases not matched to a gene: 2. The chain's CDR3 is CASTGQGNQPQHF. The CDR3 DNA reads as TGTGCCAGTACCGGACAGGGCAATCAGCCCCAGCATTTT.

The V call is TRBV28, the J call TRBJ1-6; 8 bases match TRBD1. The junction had 7 bases not matched to a gene; V was cut back by 5 bases and J by 10 bases. CDR3 length equals 14 residues. CDR1 and CDR2 from the germline V gene are MDHEN and SYDVKM. The CDR3 nucleotides read TGTGCCAGCAGTCCGGGGACAGGCTTGTCACCCCTCCACTTT. Its translation is CASSPGTGLSPLHF.

The chain combines TRBV4-2 with TRBJ2-3; TRBD2 aligns across 9 bases. V shed 0 bases, J shed 4 bases, and the junction held 2 bases outside the gene matches. The CDR3 is 15 amino acids. Per the germline V gene, CDR1 is LGHNA and CDR2 is YNFKEQ. The CDR3 coding sequence is TGTGCCAGCAGCCAAGAGCGGGGGGGCCCAGATACGCAGTATTTT. It is translated as CASSQERGGPDTQYF.

The chain has TRBV7-2 and TRBJ1-2; D is ambiguous. The CDR3 loop spans 13 amino acids. Germline assignment: CDR1 SGHTA and CDR2 FQGNSA. The ends were cut back, 5 bases at V and 0 bases at J, with 7 bases in the middle. In DNA, the CDR3 is TGTGCCAGCAGCCGGGGAGCTAACTATGGCTACACCTTC. Residues: CASSRGANYGYTF.

This rearrangement joins TRBV19 to TRBJ1-6; TRBD1 agrees at 7 bases. The germline gives CDR1 LNHDA, CDR2 SQIVND (reference sequence). The CDR3 extends over 15 amino acids. With V trimmed by 6 bases and J by 7 bases, 9 bases remained unmatched. CDR3 DNA sequence: TGTGCCAGTAGCAAAAAGACAGGGATGAATTCACCCCTCCACTTT. This sequence encodes CASSKKTGMNSPLHF.

V and J are TRBV20-1 and TRBJ2-2; no clear D. V lost 2 bases to trimming and J lost 7 bases, with 5 bases between them. The CDR3 has 11 amino acids. Germline V gene data show CDR1 as DFQATT and CDR2 as SNEGSKA (reference sequence). The CDR3 here is CSARLDGELFF. The CDR3 nucleotides are TGCAGTGCTAGACTAGACGGGGAGCTGTTTTTT.

The CDR3 DNA follows: TGTGCCAGCTCACCGACCGGGACTAGCGGGAGGGCCTCTGGGGCCAACGTCCTGACTTTC. Translated: CASSPTGTSGRASGANVLTF. The chain combines TRBV18 with TRBJ2-6, with 16 bases fitting TRBD2. CDR3 length: 20 residues. Germline V lookup: CDR1 KGHSH, CDR2 LQKENI. V was pared by 3 bases and J by 0 bases, with 5 bases of the junction left unmatched.

The V and J genes are TRBV9 and TRBJ2-2, with 8 nucleotides matching TRBD1. The CDR3 length is 14 residues. The germline V gene has CDR1 SGDLS and CDR2 YYNGEE. With V trimmed by 2 bases and J by 5 bases, 2 bases remained unmatched. DNA of the CDR3: TGTGCCAGCAGCGTGACAGGGGCAACCGGGGAGCTGTTTTTT. Amino acids: CASSVTGATGELFF.

A remark on this clone: The sample holds other DNA sequences that translate to the same CDR3. CDR3 sequence: CASSLGGLQETQYF. CDR3 bases: TGTGCCAGCAGCTTGGGGGGACTACAAGAGACCCAGTACTTC. The chain carries TRBV7-2 and TRBJ2-5; TRBD2 aligns across 7 bases. The CDR3 covers 14 residues. In germline, CDR1 is SGHTA, CDR2 FQGNSA. V dropped 3 bases and J dropped 2; count of bases not matched to a gene: 3.

The chain combines TRBV13 with TRBJ1-5; 10 bases fit TRBD1. Germline V lookup: CDR1 PRHDT, CDR2 FYEKMQ (reference sequence). The CDR3 is 16 residues long. The V and J ends lost 5 bases and 3 bases, in that order; junction bases with no gene match: 7. The CDR3 loop is CASSQRDRGSNQPQHF. The CDR3 bases are TGTGCCAGCAGCCAACGGGACAGGGGCTCCAATCAGCCCCAGCATTTT.

The chain uses TRBV30 and TRBJ1-2, with D unresolved. V was trimmed by 2 bases and J by 3 bases, leaving 16 bases between them. The germline gives CDR1 GTSNPN, CDR2 SVGIG (reference sequence). The CDR3 length is 15 residues. The CDR3 bases are TGTGCCTGGAGTCTCGGGCGGATCGGGGACTATGGCTACACCTTC. This translates into CAWSLGRIGDYGYTF.

The chain recombines TRBV3-1 (or the pseudogene TRBV3-2) with TRBJ1-4; a possible D gene is TRBD1 (5 bases). CDR1 and CDR2 (germline): LGHDT, YNNKEL (reference sequence). The germline V and J ends were trimmed by 0 bases and 7 bases, with 18 bases remaining between them. This CDR3 spans 17 amino acids. Here the CDR3 reads CASSQEKQAQTGEKLFF. The CDR3 DNA is TGTGCCAGCAGCCAAGAAAAACAGGCGCAGACGGGTGAAAAACTGTTTTTT.

The gene calls are TRBV28 and TRBJ1-2; 11 bases fit TRBD1. Germline CDR1 and CDR2: MDHEN and SYDVKM. The V gene end was trimmed by 7 bases and the J gene end by 8 bases; junction bases not matched to a gene: 3. The CDR3 consists of 12 residues. The CDR3 loop is CASIGTGGGYTF. For the CDR3, the DNA is TGTGCCAGCATCGGGACAGGGGGAGGCTACACCTTC.

This clone was seen a single time. CDR3 coding DNA: TGCGCCAGCAGTACAGGACAGCTCAGACAGCCCCAGCATTTT. Translating gives CASSTGQLRQPQHF. The chain employs TRBV23-1 and TRBJ1-5; perhaps TRBD1 as D (6 bases). TRBV23-1 is recorded as an ORF, its role being uncertain. This CDR3 is built from 14 residues. Trimming left V 5 bases short and J 7 bases short, with 15 bases between.

This clone came up once. Mismatch with germline at one junction end may stem from a read error. The chain links TRBV20-1 to TRBJ1-2, with D possibly being TRBD1 (6 bases). The CDR3 covers 11 residues. Germline CDR1 is DFQATT and CDR2 is SNEGSKA (reference sequence). CDR3 sequence (DNA): TGCAGTGCTAGAGATCAGGGGACTAGCTCCTTC. Its protein product is CSARDQGTSSF.

The chain joins TRBV28 to TRBJ2-1; 10 bases align to TRBD2. The V and J ends lost 4 bases and 9 bases, in that order; junction bases with no gene match: 3. Per germline, CDR1 MDHEN and CDR2 SYDVKM. The CDR3 extends over 13 amino acids. CDR3 loop: CASSYLAGVEQFF. The DNA of the CDR3 is TGTGCCAGCAGTTATCTAGCGGGAGTTGAGCAGTTCTTC.

Of note for this clone: This CDR3 is also generated by other DNA sequences in the sample. J is TRBJ2-5 and V is TRBV3-1 (or the pseudogene TRBV3-2); TRBD2 matches 10 bases. The CDR3 sequence is 14 residues long. The V and J ends lost 2 bases and 3 bases, in that order; junction bases with no gene match: 0. Germline CDR1 is LGHDT and CDR2 is YNNKEL (reference sequence). Here the CDR3 reads CASSQLAGEETQYF. The DNA for the CDR3 is TGTGCCAGCAGCCAACTAGCGGGAGAAGAGACCCAGTACTTC.

This chain connects TRBV25-1 to TRBJ1-5; D not resolved. V gave up 2 bases and J gave up 5 bases, with 10 bases separating them. Germline V gives CDR1 MGHDK, CDR2 SYGVNS. This CDR3 spans 14 amino acids. The CDR3 reads CASSEGDGDQPQHF. The CDR3 DNA reads TGTGCCAGCAGTGAAGGAGACGGAGATCAGCCCCAGCATTTT.

V is TRBV5-1 and J is TRBJ1-6; D not resolved. From germline, CDR1 is SGHRS and CDR2 YFSETQ. The germline V and J ends were trimmed by 4 bases and 10 bases, with 15 bases remaining between them. The CDR3 covers 14 residues. CDR3 DNA: TGCGCCAGCAGCCTAGCAGGCTATGACTCACCCCTCCACTTT. Translated, it gives CASSLAGYDSPLHF.

This clone has only a few counts. The gene calls are TRBV4-2 and TRBJ2-5, with 7 bases lining up with TRBD2. The V gene end was trimmed by 4 bases and the J gene end by 3 bases; junction bases not matched to a gene: 14. Germline assignment: CDR1 LGHNA and CDR2 YNFKEQ. This CDR3 is built from 17 residues. The CDR3 nucleotides read TGTGCCAGCAGCCGGCGGGGGTATTTGTCATCTGAAGAGACCCAGTACTTC. Protein product: CASSRRGYLSSEETQYF.

This clone was recorded a few times. The rearrangement links TRBV12-3 or TRBV12-4 to TRBJ1-2; a possible D gene is TRBD1 (6 bases). Between the trimmed V and J ends, which lost 0 bases and 8 bases, there was a span of 7 bases. The length of the CDR3 is 12 residues. This CDR3 reads CASSLARGGYTF. In DNA form, the CDR3 reads TGTGCCAGCAGTTTAGCCAGGGGAGGCTACACCTTC.

This chain links TRBV9 with TRBJ2-5; 8 bases fit TRBD2. Germline loops: CDR1 SGDLS, CDR2 YYNGEE. This CDR3 is built from 15 residues. V was pared by 3 bases and J by 4 bases, with 8 bases of the junction left unmatched. CDR3 amino acids: CASSGREGLGETQYF. Here the CDR3 DNA reads TGTGCCAGCAGCGGTCGGGAGGGTCTGGGAGAGACCCAGTACTTC.

The chain carries TRBV7-6 and TRBJ2-7, with 9 bases lining up with TRBD2. The CDR3 sequence is 15 residues long. Germline trimming cut 5 bases from V and 3 bases from J; bases unmatched to any gene: 8. The germline gives CDR1 SGHVS, CDR2 FNYEAQ. The CDR3 sequence: CASSVGSGGNYEQYF. For the CDR3, the DNA is TGTGCCAGCAGCGTGGGGAGCGGGGGGAACTACGAGCAGTACTTC.

The chain recombines TRBV1 with TRBJ2-2; no DNA check was done on the table's D call, TRBD1. TRBV1 is a known pseudogene. The CDR3 runs to 16 residues. CDR3 sequence reads: CTSSQGQDANTGELFF. The CDR3 nucleotides are TGCACCAGCAGCCAAGGACAGGACGCGAACACCGGGGAGCTGTTTTTT.

V usage is TRBV18 and J usage is TRBJ2-3, with unresolved D. CDR3 length: 14 residues. V lost 5 bases and J lost 4, with 13 bases in between. Germline CDR1 reads KGHSH; CDR2 reads LQKENI. Here the CDR3 DNA reads TGTGCCAGCTCATCCCCCGAGATCCCAGATACGCAGTATTTT. The encoded protein is CASSSPEIPDTQYF.